The 6 T cell receptor beta chains given below trace back to one sample, sequenced in a study of T cell responses to AZD1222 COVID-19 vaccine (dated by TCRdb to about 2021). Libraries were built with the immunoSEQ multiplex PCR assay. The source is immuneACCESS, and TCRdb retained only in-frame sequences with V and J called. Part of the clones is not carried over; for the studies checked, unresolved V genes explain less than half of this, and the remainder is unexplained. The sample contains roughly 80,000 clones, roughly nine tenths of them found a single time. 4.2% of the sample goes to the ten largest clones. What this sample's time point label stands for: baseline before first vaccination. The specimen comprised peripheral blood, sampled on day 0 of AZD1222 vaccination. These receptors all come from an adult in good health.

The chain couples TRBV2 to TRBJ2-5, with 8 bases aligning to TRBD1. V lost 6 bases and J lost 2; bases outside the gene matches: 5. The CDR3 runs to 14 residues. Germline CDR1 and CDR2: SNHLY and FYNNEI. The CDR3, as DNA: TGTGCCAGCAGCTATGGGGACAGGCAAGAGACCCAGTACTTC. It specifies CASSYGDRQETQYF.

The chain recombines TRBV5-8 with TRBJ1-6; D is ambiguous. Trimming shortened V by 3 bases and J by 7 bases, and 5 bases separated the two germline ends. CDR3 length: 12 residues. Germline CDR1 is SGHTS and CDR2 is YDEGEE. The CDR3 nucleotides are TGTGCCAGCAGCTCTGCGAATTCACCCCTCCACTTT. Amino acid sequence: CASSSANSPLHF.

The V call is TRBV11-2, the J call TRBJ2-3; TRBD2 matches at 9 bases. The CDR3 spans 14 residues. The ends lost 5 bases at V and 5 bases at J; junction bases unmatched: 5. Germline values: CDR1 SGHAT, CDR2 FQNNGV. CDR3 residues: CASSPAGGLDTQYF. DNA of the CDR3: TGTGCCAGCAGCCCGGCGGGAGGGCTAGATACGCAGTATTTT.

The sample holds one count of this clone. At one end, the junction sequence differs from germline, possibly due to a read error. The chain uses TRBV6-2 or TRBV6-3 and TRBJ2-3; TRBD2 matches at 9 bases. Germline V gene sequence: CDR1 MNHEY, CDR2 SVGEGT. The CDR3 consists of 12 residues. DNA of the CDR3: TGTGCCAGCAGCCTTCTAGCGGGGCCTGCCGATTTT. It translates to CASSLLAGPADF.

The gene calls are TRBV5-1 and TRBJ2-1; D is uncertain. CDR1 is SGHRS, CDR2 YFSETQ, per germline. V shed 0 bases and J shed 9 bases, with 13 bases lying between them. The CDR3 runs 14 residues. CDR3 in DNA: TGCGCCAGCAGCTTGGCCGAGCCGTGGGTTGAGCAGTTCTTC. Protein product: CASSLAEPWVEQFF.

This rearrangement joins TRBV29-1 to TRBJ1-3; 10 positions match TRBD1. This CDR3 is 14 amino acids long. Germline assignment: CDR1 SQVTM and CDR2 ANQGSEA. The ends lost 7 bases at V and 4 bases at J; junction bases unmatched: 7. The CDR3 DNA sequence: TGCAGCGCCGACCAGGGACAGGGGGGAAACACCATATATTTT. Its protein product is CSADQGQGGNTIYF.